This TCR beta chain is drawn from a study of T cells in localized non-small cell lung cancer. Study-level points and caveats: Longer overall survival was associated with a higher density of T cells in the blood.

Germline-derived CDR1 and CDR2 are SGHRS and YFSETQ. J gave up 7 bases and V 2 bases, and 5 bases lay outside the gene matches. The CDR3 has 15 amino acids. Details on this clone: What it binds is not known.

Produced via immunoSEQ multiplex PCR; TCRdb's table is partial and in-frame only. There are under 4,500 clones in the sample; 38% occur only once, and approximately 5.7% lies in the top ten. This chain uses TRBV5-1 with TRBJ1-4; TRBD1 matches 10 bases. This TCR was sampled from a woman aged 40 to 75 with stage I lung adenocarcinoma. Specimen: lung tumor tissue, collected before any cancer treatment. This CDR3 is CASSFSGTGAEKLFF. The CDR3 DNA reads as TGCGCCAGCAGCTTCTCCGGGACAGGGGCTGAAAAACTGTTTTTT.